Included here is one T cell receptor beta chain sequence, with context. Antigen unknown. The primer mix had 60 Vbeta and 13 Jbeta primers. Profiling relied on immunoSEQ multiplex PCR, and the TCRdb table lists in-frame clones only, not all of them. The sample carries about 150,000 clones, 65% to 70% recorded once. Germline V lookup: CDR1 SGDLS, CDR2 YYNGEE. With 6 bases clipped from V and 1 base from J, the junction kept 8 bases outside the gene matches. The CDR3 loop spans 15 amino acids. This record comes from a study of cytomegalovirus exposure and HLA in healthy donors. Study-wide results and limits: TCR beta V segments were, for the most part, productive about 87% or about 30% of the time in an earlier analysis. One variant, a missense change in DCLRE1C, was linked in a later analysis to TCR beta V- and J-gene trimming. The investigators catalogued 150 to 200 TCR beta chains as cytomegalovirus-associated. A later examination showed that TCR association rates differed by HLA locus, with DRB1 most and HLA-C fewest.

The TCR was taken from a man in his thirties or forties in good health and CMV-seropositive. The chain has TRBV9 and TRBJ2-3; 7 bases match TRBD2. The sample was PBMCs. CDR3 residues: CASTGGSRGTDTQYF. In DNA, the CDR3 is TGTGCCAGCACCGGCGGGAGTAGGGGCACAGATACGCAGTATTTT. The entire variable domain, with the rest obtained from reference TRBV9 and TRBJ2-3, is as follows: DSGVTQTPKHLITATGQRVTLRCSPRSGDLSVYWYQQSLDQGLQFLIQYYNGEERAKGNILERFSAQQFPDLHSELNLSSLELGDSALYFCASTGGSRGTDTQYFGPGTRLTVL.